This T cell receptor (beta chain) was obtained from a study of cytomegalovirus exposure and HLA in healthy donors. Looking at the study overall: Of approximately 400 genotyped donors, about 80% clustered with self-reported Caucasian donors. Study-level results: Researchers catalogued roughly 150 TCR beta chains as cytomegalovirus-associated. Immune exposure data for these donors was limited to CMV serostatus. TCR beta sequences reportedly predicted most subjects' HLA-A and HLA-B alleles accurately.

Germline V gives CDR1 MGHRA, CDR2 YSYEKL. This CDR3 comprises 14 residues. V trimming: 5 bases; J trimming: 9 bases; junction bases outside the gene matches: 10. Remarks on this clone: Its antigen is currently unknown.

60 Vbeta and 13 Jbeta primers were used in PCR. TCRdb's copy holds only in-frame clones and misses some; the assay was immunoSEQ multiplex PCR. This repertoire shows approximately 180,000 clones, about 12% found once; its top ten account for 7.8%. The sequenced sample was PBMCs. The TCR sequence derives from a man aged 50 to 59 in good health and CMV-seropositive. The chain carries TRBV4-1 and TRBJ2-5; TRBD2 agrees at 9 bases. The CDR3 region is CASSKSGGGASQYF. CDR3 in DNA: TGCGCCAGCAGCAAAAGTGGCGGGGGGGCTTCCCAGTACTTC.